This TCR beta chain was captured in a study of T cell responses to AZD1222 COVID-19 vaccine. The ends were cut back, 3 bases at V and 2 bases at J, with 13 bases in the middle. Germline V gene lookup returns CDR1 SGHAT and CDR2 FQNNGV. The CDR3 covers 16 residues. Repertoires were generated with immunoSEQ multiplex PCR, while TCRdb's copy carries only in-frame clones and drops some. This table has 100,000 to 120,000 clones, around 87% appearing once. The sequence was collected from an adult in good health. Sample: peripheral blood, taken on day 0 of AZD1222 vaccination. V is TRBV11-2 and J is TRBJ2-2, with a tentative D call TRBD1 (5 bases). The CDR3 bases are TGTGCCAGCAGCTTTGGGGCCGGCGGAAACACCGGGGAGCTGTTTTTT. Translating it yields CASSFGAGGNTGELFF.